This is a list of T cell receptor beta chains from one sample in a study of shared clonotypes between healthy human individuals. This table comes from immunoSEQ multiplex PCR, and its TCRdb copy is limited to in-frame clones, with some not included. The sample holds roughly 2,300,000 clones, 92% seen once. The sample taken for sequencing was naive CD4+ T cells from PBMCs. The receptor source for this set is a man between 18 and 35 years old in good health. Some clones in this sample may be carry-over from other donors' samples. Each CDR3 is given with its conserved first and last residue. A D gene is named only where the DNA matches it firmly. Clone size is not always given. Where it is, it says once, few, many or a class for expanded clones.

V gene: TRBV10-3
J gene: TRBJ2-1
D gene: NA
clone size: NA
CDR3 DNA: TGTGCCATCAGTGGGAGGACAGACTCCTACAATGAGCAGTTCTTC
CDR3 protein: CAISGRTDSYNEQFF

V gene: TRBV6-5
J gene: TRBJ2-7
D gene: TRBD1
clone size: NA
CDR3 DNA: TGTGCCAGCAGTTACGACAGGGGGGGCTCCTACGAGCAGTACTTC
CDR3 protein: CASSYDRGGSYEQYF

V gene: TRBV14
J gene: TRBJ2-2
D gene: TRBD1
clone size: NA
CDR3 DNA: TGTGCCAGCAGACTGACAGGGGGTAACACCGGGGAGCTGTTTTTT
CDR3 protein: CASRLTGGNTGELFF

V gene: TRBV14
J gene: TRBJ2-7
D gene: NA
clone size: NA
CDR3 DNA: TGTGCCAGCAGCCAAGATGCCAGGGTTTACGAGCAGTACTTC
CDR3 protein: CASSQDARVYEQYF

V gene: TRBV30
J gene: TRBJ1-1
D gene: NA
clone size: once
CDR3 DNA: TGTGCCTGGAGTGTAGGGTTCAATTTCCCTCGCAAGAACACTGAAGCTTTCTTT
CDR3 protein: CAWSVGFNFPRKNTEAFF

V gene: TRBV7-2
J gene: TRBJ1-2
D gene: NA
clone size: NA
CDR3 DNA: TGTGCCAGCAGCTTAACAGGAGGCTACACCTTC
CDR3 protein: CASSLTGGYTF

V gene: TRBV6-1
J gene: TRBJ2-7
D gene: NA
clone size: NA
CDR3 DNA: TGTGCCAGCAGTGACAGGGTTTCCTACGAGCAGTACTTC
CDR3 protein: CASSDRVSYEQYF

V gene: TRBV6-1
J gene: TRBJ1-5
D gene: NA
clone size: few
CDR3 DNA: TGTGCCAGCAGTGGACAAGGGACACGTAATCAGCCCCAGCATTTT
CDR3 protein: CASSGQGTRNQPQHF

V gene: TRBV19
J gene: TRBJ1-2
D gene: TRBD1
clone size: NA
CDR3 DNA: TGTGCCAGTGGCGACAGGGTAGCCAACTATGGCTACACCTTC
CDR3 protein: CASGDRVANYGYTF

V gene: TRBV5-1
J gene: TRBJ2-5
D gene: NA
clone size: NA
CDR3 DNA: TGCGCCAGCAGCTTGGTCGGCGAAGAGACCCAGTACTTC
CDR3 protein: CASSLVGEETQYF

V gene: TRBV7-9
J gene: TRBJ1-6
D gene: NA
clone size: once
CDR3 DNA: TGTGCCAGCAGCCTAGTGGGTTCACCCCTCCACTTT
CDR3 protein: CASSLVGSPLHF

V gene: TRBV18
J gene: TRBJ1-1
D gene: NA
clone size: once
CDR3 DNA: TGTGCCAGCTCACCATTAGACAGCAAGGACACTGAAGCTTTCTTT
CDR3 protein: CASSPLDSKDTEAFF

V gene: TRBV15
J gene: TRBJ1-4
D gene: NA
clone size: NA
CDR3 DNA: TGTGCCACCAGCAGAGAGCCCCGGCCGTTTAGCCGAGCTAATGAAAAACTGTTTTTT
CDR3 protein: CATSREPRPFSRANEKLFF

V gene: TRBV7-2
J gene: TRBJ2-3
D gene: TRBD1
clone size: NA
CDR3 DNA: TGTGCCAGCAGCTTTCCAGGGGGAGATACGCAGTATTTT
CDR3 protein: CASSFPGGDTQYF

V gene: TRBV7-8
J gene: TRBJ1-5
D gene: NA
clone size: few
CDR3 DNA: TGTGCCAGCAGCTTAGCGCAGGGGAATCAGCCCCAGCATTTT
CDR3 protein: CASSLAQGNQPQHF

V gene: TRBV6-5
J gene: TRBJ2-5
D gene: NA
clone size: NA
CDR3 DNA: TGTGCCAGCAGTTACTCGCTGGGCCAAGAGACCCAGTACTTC
CDR3 protein: CASSYSLGQETQYF

V gene: TRBV5-5
J gene: TRBJ2-7
D gene: TRBD2
clone size: NA
CDR3 DNA: TGTGCCAGCAGCTTGATACTAGCGGCTTCCTACGAGCAGTACTTC
CDR3 protein: CASSLILAASYEQYF

V gene: TRBV30
J gene: TRBJ2-5
D gene: NA
clone size: NA
CDR3 DNA: TGTGCCTGGAGTGAAGTTTGGCCCAGGTTGGAGACCCAGTACTTC
CDR3 protein: CAWSEVWPRLETQYF

V gene: TRBV9
J gene: TRBJ2-1
D gene: NA
clone size: NA
CDR3 DNA: TGTGCCAGCAGCGTTTCTGGGGGCGATGAGCAGTTCTTC
CDR3 protein: CASSVSGGDEQFF

V gene: TRBV5-6
J gene: TRBJ2-5
D gene: NA
clone size: NA
CDR3 DNA: TGTGCCAGCAGCGCCCCCCGGGGGAGCGGGGAGACCCAGTACTTC
CDR3 protein: CASSAPRGSGETQYF

V gene: TRBV18
J gene: TRBJ1-3
D gene: NA
clone size: NA
CDR3 DNA: TGTGCCAGCTCACTAACTCGGACGGACGGAAACACCATATATTTT
CDR3 protein: CASSLTRTDGNTIYF

V gene: TRBV5-1
J gene: TRBJ2-5
D gene: TRBD2
clone size: NA
CDR3 DNA: TGCGCCAGCAGCCCCACTAGCGCAACCGTAGAGACCCAGTACTTC
CDR3 protein: CASSPTSATVETQYF

V gene: TRBV30
J gene: TRBJ1-3
D gene: TRBD1
clone size: NA
CDR3 DNA: TGTGCCTGGAAGGGACAGGGGACTGGAAACACCATATATTTT
CDR3 protein: CAWKGQGTGNTIYF

V gene: TRBV6-5
J gene: TRBJ2-7
D gene: TRBD2
clone size: NA
CDR3 DNA: TGTGCCAGCAGTTACGGCAGCGGGGGTCCCTACGAGCAGTACTTC
CDR3 protein: CASSYGSGGPYEQYF

V gene: TRBV9
J gene: TRBJ2-3
D gene: TRBD2
clone size: NA
CDR3 DNA: TGTGCCAGCAGCGTAGTAGGATCAAGACTAGCGGGAGGCAGAGGGACAGATACGCAGTATTTT
CDR3 protein: CASSVVGSRLAGGRGTDTQYF

V gene: TRBV6-5
J gene: TRBJ2-7
D gene: TRBD1
clone size: once
CDR3 DNA: TGTGCCAGCAGTTACTCTTGGACAGGGATTAAGTACGAGCAGTACTTC
CDR3 protein: CASSYSWTGIKYEQYF

V gene: TRBV9
J gene: TRBJ2-3
D gene: TRBD2
clone size: NA
CDR3 DNA: TGTGCCAGCAGCGTAGGACTAGCGGGTCCTAGACGCACAGATACGCAGTATTTT
CDR3 protein: CASSVGLAGPRRTDTQYF

V gene: TRBV11-2
J gene: TRBJ2-7
D gene: TRBD1
clone size: NA
CDR3 DNA: TGTGCCAGCAGCTTAGTTCGGGGACAGGGGGATTACGAGCAGTACTTC
CDR3 protein: CASSLVRGQGDYEQYF

V gene: TRBV11-2
J gene: TRBJ1-5
D gene: TRBD1
clone size: NA
CDR3 DNA: TGTGCCAGCAGCCAGGGGGACAGGGCGGGTCAGCCCCAGCATTTT
CDR3 protein: CASSQGDRAGQPQHF

V gene: TRBV11-2
J gene: TRBJ2-3
D gene: NA
clone size: NA
CDR3 DNA: TGTGCCAGCACTCGACAGGTGAAAGATACGCAGTATTTT
CDR3 protein: CASTRQVKDTQYF

V gene: TRBV9
J gene: TRBJ2-2
D gene: NA
clone size: NA
CDR3 DNA: TGTGCCAGCAGCGCCACAGCCGCCTACGGGGAGCTGTTTTTT
CDR3 protein: CASSATAAYGELFF

V gene: TRBV20-1
J gene: TRBJ2-1
D gene: TRBD2
clone size: NA
CDR3 DNA: TGCAGTGCCGAAGTAGCGGGAGGGCAGTTCTTC
CDR3 protein: CSAEVAGGQFF

V gene: TRBV11-2
J gene: TRBJ2-7
D gene: NA
clone size: NA
CDR3 DNA: TGTGCCAGCAGCCTAACCGTCGGTTTTGGCTACGAGCAGTACTTC
CDR3 protein: CASSLTVGFGYEQYF

V gene: TRBV2
J gene: TRBJ1-3
D gene: NA
clone size: NA
CDR3 DNA: TGTGCCAGCACAGTAGGAACGAGGGGAAACACCATATATTTT
CDR3 protein: CASTVGTRGNTIYF

V gene: TRBV6-1
J gene: TRBJ1-5
D gene: TRBD1
clone size: NA
CDR3 DNA: TGTGCCAGCAGTGGCGGACAGGGCCGAAATCAGCCCCAGCATTTT
CDR3 protein: CASSGGQGRNQPQHF

V gene: TRBV11-3
J gene: TRBJ2-7
D gene: NA
clone size: once
CDR3 DNA: TGTGCCAGCAGCTTACGGCCAGGCAGAACCTACGAGCAGTACTTC
CDR3 protein: CASSLRPGRTYEQYF

V gene: TRBV5-4
J gene: TRBJ2-6
D gene: NA
clone size: once
CDR3 DNA: TGTGCCAGCAGCTCGAGCTCTGGGGCCAACGTCCTGACTTTC
CDR3 protein: CASSSSSGANVLTF

V gene: TRBV27
J gene: TRBJ2-1
D gene: TRBD2
clone size: NA
CDR3 DNA: TGTGCCAGCAGTCCACTAGCGGGACCCTACAATGAGCAGTTCTTC
CDR3 protein: CASSPLAGPYNEQFF

V gene: TRBV28
J gene: TRBJ1-4
D gene: NA
clone size: NA
CDR3 DNA: TGTGCCAGCACCCTGCGGGGGGATGAAAAACTGTTTTTT
CDR3 protein: CASTLRGDEKLFF

V gene: TRBV18
J gene: TRBJ2-1
D gene: TRBD2
clone size: NA
CDR3 DNA: TGTGCCAGCTCACCATACGCGGGAGATAGTAATGAGCAGTTCTTC
CDR3 protein: CASSPYAGDSNEQFF

V gene: TRBV18
J gene: TRBJ2-7
D gene: NA
clone size: once
CDR3 DNA: TGTGCCAGCTCACCCGGATCCTACGAGCAGTACTTC
CDR3 protein: CASSPGSYEQYF

V gene: TRBV7-2
J gene: TRBJ1-2
D gene: TRBD1
clone size: NA
CDR3 DNA: TGTGCCAGCAGCTTAGAGACAGGGGGCTATGGCTACACCTTC
CDR3 protein: CASSLETGGYGYTF

V gene: TRBV6-1
J gene: TRBJ2-2
D gene: NA
clone size: once
CDR3 DNA: TGTGCCAGCAGACTACGACTAGCGAACACCGGGGAGCTGTTTTTT
CDR3 protein: CASRLRLANTGELFF

V gene: TRBV10-1
J gene: TRBJ1-5
D gene: NA
clone size: NA
CDR3 DNA: TGCGCCCCCGTGGGCAATCAGCCCCAGCATTTT
CDR3 protein: CAPVGNQPQHF

V gene: TRBV7-9
J gene: TRBJ1-5
D gene: NA
clone size: NA
CDR3 DNA: TGTGCCAGCAGCTTAGCGTTGGGGGGCCATGGCAATCAGCCCCAGCATTTT
CDR3 protein: CASSLALGGHGNQPQHF

V gene: TRBV5-1
J gene: TRBJ1-1
D gene: NA
clone size: few
CDR3 DNA: TGCGCCAGCAGCTTTGGGTACGAGGGCACTGAAGCTTTCTTT
CDR3 protein: CASSFGYEGTEAFF

V gene: TRBV5-6
J gene: TRBJ2-7
D gene: NA
clone size: NA
CDR3 DNA: TGTGCCAGCAGCTTGATGGGGATCGGGCTCGAGCAGTACTTC
CDR3 protein: CASSLMGIGLEQYF

V gene: TRBV29-1
J gene: TRBJ2-3
D gene: TRBD1
clone size: NA
CDR3 DNA: TGCAGCCAATTTGGAGGCCAGGGGGCCACAGATACGCAGTATTTT
CDR3 protein: CSQFGGQGATDTQYF

V gene: TRBV30
J gene: TRBJ1-2
D gene: NA
clone size: NA
CDR3 DNA: TGTGCCTGGACGGACTTAGTTAACTATGGCTACACCTTC
CDR3 protein: CAWTDLVNYGYTF

V gene: TRBV7-2
J gene: TRBJ2-7
D gene: TRBD1
clone size: NA
CDR3 DNA: TGTGCCAGCACCCAGGGACAGGCCTCCTACGAGCAGTACTTC
CDR3 protein: CASTQGQASYEQYF